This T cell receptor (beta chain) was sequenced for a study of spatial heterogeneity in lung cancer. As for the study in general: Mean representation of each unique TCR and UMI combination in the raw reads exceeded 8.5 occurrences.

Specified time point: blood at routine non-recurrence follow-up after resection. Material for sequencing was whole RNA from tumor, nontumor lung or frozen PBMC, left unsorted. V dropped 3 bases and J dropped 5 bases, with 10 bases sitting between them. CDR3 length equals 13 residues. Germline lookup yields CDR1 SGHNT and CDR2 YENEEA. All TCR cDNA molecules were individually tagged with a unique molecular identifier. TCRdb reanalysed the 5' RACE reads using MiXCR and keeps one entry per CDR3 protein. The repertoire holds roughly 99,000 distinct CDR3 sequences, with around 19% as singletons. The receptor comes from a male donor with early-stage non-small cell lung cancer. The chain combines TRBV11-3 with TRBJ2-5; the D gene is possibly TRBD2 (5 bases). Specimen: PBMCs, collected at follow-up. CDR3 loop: CASSFQSGETQYF. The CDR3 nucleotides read TGTGCCAGCAGCTTTCAATCGGGGGAGACCCAGTACTTC.